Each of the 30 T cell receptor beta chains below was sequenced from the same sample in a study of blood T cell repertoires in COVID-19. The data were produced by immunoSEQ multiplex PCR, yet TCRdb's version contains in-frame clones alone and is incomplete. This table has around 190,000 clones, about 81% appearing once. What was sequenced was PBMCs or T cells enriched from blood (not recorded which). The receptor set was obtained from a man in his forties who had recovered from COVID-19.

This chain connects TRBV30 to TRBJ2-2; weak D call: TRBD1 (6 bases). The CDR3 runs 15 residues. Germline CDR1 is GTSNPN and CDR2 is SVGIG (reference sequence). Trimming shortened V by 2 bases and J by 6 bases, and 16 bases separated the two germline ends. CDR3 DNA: TGTGCCTGGAGTTCCCGGGGCAGGGGCGCCGGGGAGCTGTTTTTT. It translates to CAWSSRGRGAGELFF.

The CDR3 protein is CASSLASGGANYGYTF. The CDR3 DNA sequence: TGCGCCAGCAGCTTAGCTAGCGGTGGAGCTAACTATGGCTACACCTTC. This sequence joins TRBV5-1 and TRBJ1-2, with unresolved D. Trimming stripped 2 bases from V and 0 bases from J, with 14 bases between. The CDR3 length is 16 residues. Germline V lookup: CDR1 SGHRS, CDR2 YFSETQ.

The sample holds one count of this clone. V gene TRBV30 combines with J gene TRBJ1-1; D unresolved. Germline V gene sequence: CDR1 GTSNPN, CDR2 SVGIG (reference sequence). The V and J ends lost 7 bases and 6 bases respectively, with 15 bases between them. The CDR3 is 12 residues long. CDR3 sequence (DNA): TGTGCCTACCTCCCCGGGGTGGCTGAAGCTTTCTTT. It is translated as CAYLPGVAEAFF. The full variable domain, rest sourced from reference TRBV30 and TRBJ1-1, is SQTIHQWPATLVQPVGSPLSLECTVEGTSNPNLYWYRQAAGRGLQLLFYSVGIGQISSEVPQNLSASRPQDRQFILSSKKLLLSDSGFYLCAYLPGVAEAFFGQGTRLTVV.

This CDR3 is CASSVSGDSTDTQYF. CDR3 bases: TGTGCCAGCAGTGTGAGCGGGGACAGCACAGATACGCAGTATTTT. The chain recombines TRBV2 with TRBJ2-3; TRBD2 matches 7 bases. Germline assignment: CDR1 SNHLY and CDR2 FYNNEI. The CDR3 consists of 15 residues. The V segment lost 4 bases and the J segment 0 bases; nucleotides outside the gene matches: 4.

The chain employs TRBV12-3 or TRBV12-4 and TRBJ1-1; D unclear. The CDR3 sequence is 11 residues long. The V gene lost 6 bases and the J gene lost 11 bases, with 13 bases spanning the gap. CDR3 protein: CASRVGGRAFF. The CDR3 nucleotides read TGTGCCAGCAGAGTCGGAGGGAGGGCTTTCTTT.

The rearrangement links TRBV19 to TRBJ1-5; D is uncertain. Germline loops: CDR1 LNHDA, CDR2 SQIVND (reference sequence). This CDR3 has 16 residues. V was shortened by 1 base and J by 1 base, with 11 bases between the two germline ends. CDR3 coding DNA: TGTGCCAGTAGTATAGTCCCGGGATGGAGCAATCAGCCCCAGCATTTT. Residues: CASSIVPGWSNQPQHF.

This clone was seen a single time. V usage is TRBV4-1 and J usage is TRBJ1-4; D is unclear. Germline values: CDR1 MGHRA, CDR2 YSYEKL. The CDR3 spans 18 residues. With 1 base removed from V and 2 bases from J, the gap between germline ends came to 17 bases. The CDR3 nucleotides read TGCGCCAGCAGCCAAGTCGCAGGCAAAAGGACTACTAATGAAAAACTGTTTTTT. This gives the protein CASSQVAGKRTTNEKLFF.

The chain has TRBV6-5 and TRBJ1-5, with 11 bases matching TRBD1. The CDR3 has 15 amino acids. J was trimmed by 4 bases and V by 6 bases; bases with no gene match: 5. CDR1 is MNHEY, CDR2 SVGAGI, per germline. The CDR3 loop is CASRMDRGLNQPQHF. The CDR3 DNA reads TGTGCCAGCAGGATGGACAGGGGGCTTAATCAGCCCCAGCATTTT.

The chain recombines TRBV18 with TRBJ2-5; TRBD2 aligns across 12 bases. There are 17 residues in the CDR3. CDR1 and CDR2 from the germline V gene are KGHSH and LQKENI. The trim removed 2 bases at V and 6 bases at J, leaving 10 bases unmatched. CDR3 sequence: CASSPIPSGGARKTQYF. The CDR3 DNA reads TGTGCCAGCTCACCAATTCCTAGCGGGGGGGCAAGGAAGACCCAGTACTTC.

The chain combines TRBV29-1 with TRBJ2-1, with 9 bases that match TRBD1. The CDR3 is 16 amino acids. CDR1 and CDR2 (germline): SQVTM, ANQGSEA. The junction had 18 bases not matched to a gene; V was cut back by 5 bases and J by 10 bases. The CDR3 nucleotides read TGCAGCGTTCCAAAGACCGGGACAGGGTCTCTAGGAGAGCAGTTCTTC. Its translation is CSVPKTGTGSLGEQFF.

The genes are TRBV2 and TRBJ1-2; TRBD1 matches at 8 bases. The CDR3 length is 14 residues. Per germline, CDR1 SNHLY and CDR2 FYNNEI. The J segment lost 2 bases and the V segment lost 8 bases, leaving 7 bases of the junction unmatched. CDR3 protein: CASSGQGSNYGYTF. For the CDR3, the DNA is TGTGCCAGCTCCGGACAGGGATCCAACTATGGCTACACCTTC. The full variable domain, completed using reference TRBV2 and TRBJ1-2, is EPEVTQTPSHQVTQMGQEVILRCVPISNHLYFYWYRQILGQKVEFLVSFYNNEISEKSEIFDDQFSVERPDGSNFTLKIRSTKLEDSAMYFCASSGQGSNYGYTFGSGTRLTVV.

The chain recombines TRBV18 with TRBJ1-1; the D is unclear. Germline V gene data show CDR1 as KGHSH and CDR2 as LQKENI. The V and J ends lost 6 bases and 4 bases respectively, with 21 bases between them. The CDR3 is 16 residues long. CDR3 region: CASSPGILDRGTEAFF. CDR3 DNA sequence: TGTGCCAGCTCCCCGGGCATCCTCGACCGGGGCACTGAAGCTTTCTTT.

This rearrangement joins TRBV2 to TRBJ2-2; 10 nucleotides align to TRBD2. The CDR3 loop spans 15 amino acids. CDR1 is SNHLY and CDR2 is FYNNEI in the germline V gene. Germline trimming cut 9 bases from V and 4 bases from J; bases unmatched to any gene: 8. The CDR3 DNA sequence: TGTGCCAGTGGCCTAGCGGGGGTTGGCACCGGGGAGCTGTTTTTT. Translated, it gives CASGLAGVGTGELFF.

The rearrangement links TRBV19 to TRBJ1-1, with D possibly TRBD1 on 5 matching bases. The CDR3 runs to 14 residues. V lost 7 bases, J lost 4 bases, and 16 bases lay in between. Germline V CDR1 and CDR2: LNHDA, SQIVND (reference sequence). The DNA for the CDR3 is TGTGCCAGTATCCGGGGGAGAGGGACCACTGAAGCTTTCTTT. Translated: CASIRGRGTTEAFF.

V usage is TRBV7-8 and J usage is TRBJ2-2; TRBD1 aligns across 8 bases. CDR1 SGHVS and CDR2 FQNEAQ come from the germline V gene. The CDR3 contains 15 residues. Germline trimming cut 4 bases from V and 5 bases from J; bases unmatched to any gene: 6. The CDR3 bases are TGTGCCAGCAGCTCCGACAGGGGTAGGACCGGGGAGCTGTTTTTT. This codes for CASSSDRGRTGELFF. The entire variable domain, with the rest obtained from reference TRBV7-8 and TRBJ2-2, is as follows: GAGVSQSPRYKVAKRGQDVALRCDPISGHVSLFWYQQALGQGPEFLTYFQNEAQLDKSGLPSDRFFAERPEGSVSTLKIQRTQQEDSAVYLCASSSDRGRTGELFFGEGSRLTVL.

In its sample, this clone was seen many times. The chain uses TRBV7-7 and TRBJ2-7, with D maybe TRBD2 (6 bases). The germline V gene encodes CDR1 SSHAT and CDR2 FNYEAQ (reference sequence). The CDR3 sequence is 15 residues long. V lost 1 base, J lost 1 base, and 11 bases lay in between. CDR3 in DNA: TGTGCCAGCAGCTTAGGTCACGGGACTTCCTACGAGCAGTACTTC. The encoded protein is CASSLGHGTSYEQYF. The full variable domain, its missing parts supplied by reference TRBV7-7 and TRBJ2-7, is GAGVSQSPRYKVTKRGQDVTLRCDPISSHATLYWYQQALGQGPEFLTYFNYEAQPDKSGLPSDRFSAERPEGSISTLTIQRTEQRDSAMYRCASSLGHGTSYEQYFGPGTRLTVT.

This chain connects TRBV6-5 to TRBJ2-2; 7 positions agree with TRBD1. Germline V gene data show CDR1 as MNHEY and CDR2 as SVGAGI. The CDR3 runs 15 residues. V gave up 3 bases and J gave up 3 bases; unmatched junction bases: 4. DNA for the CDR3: TGTGCCAGCAGTTATCAGGGGGTTTACACCGGGGAGCTGTTTTTT. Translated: CASSYQGVYTGELFF.

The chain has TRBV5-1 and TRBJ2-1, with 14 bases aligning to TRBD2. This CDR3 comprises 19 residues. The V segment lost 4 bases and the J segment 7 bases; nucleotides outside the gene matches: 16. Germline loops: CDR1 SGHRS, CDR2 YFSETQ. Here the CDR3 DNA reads TGCGCCAGCAGCCCTGAGGGTTCTCGACTAGCGGGGGGGAGGAATGAGCAGTTCTTC. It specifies CASSPEGSRLAGGRNEQFF. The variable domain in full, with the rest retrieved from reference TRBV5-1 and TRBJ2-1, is KAGVTQTPRYLIKTRGQQVTLSCSPISGHRSVSWYQQTPGQGLQFLFEYFSETQRNKGNFPGRFSGRQFSNSRSEMNVSTLELGDSALYLCASSPEGSRLAGGRNEQFFGPGTRLTVL.

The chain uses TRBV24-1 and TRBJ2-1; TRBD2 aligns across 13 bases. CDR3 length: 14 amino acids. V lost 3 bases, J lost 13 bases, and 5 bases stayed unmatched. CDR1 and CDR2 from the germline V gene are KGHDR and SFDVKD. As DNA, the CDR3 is TGTGCCACCAGTGATACCACTAGCGGGGGGGAACAGTTCTTC. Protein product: CATSDTTSGGEQFF.

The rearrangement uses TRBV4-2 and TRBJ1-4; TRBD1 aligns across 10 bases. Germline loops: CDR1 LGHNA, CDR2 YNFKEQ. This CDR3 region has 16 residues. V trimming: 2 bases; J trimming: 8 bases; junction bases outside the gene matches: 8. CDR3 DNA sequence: TGTGCCAGCAGCCAATCCTCGGACAGGGGGGGGGAAAAACTGTTTTTT. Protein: CASSQSSDRGGEKLFF.

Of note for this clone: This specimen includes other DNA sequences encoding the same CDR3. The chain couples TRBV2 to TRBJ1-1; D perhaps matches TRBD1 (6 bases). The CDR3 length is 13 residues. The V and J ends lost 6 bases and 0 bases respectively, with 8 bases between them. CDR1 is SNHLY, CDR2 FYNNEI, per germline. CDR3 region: CASRRDMNTEAFF. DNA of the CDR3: TGTGCCAGCAGAAGGGACATGAACACTGAAGCTTTCTTT.

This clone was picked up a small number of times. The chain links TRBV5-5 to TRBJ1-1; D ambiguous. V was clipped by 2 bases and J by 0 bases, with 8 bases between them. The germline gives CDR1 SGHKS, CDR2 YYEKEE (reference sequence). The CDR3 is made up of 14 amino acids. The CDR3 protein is CASSLSLLNTEAFF. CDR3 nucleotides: TGTGCCAGCAGCTTATCACTCTTGAACACTGAAGCTTTCTTT.

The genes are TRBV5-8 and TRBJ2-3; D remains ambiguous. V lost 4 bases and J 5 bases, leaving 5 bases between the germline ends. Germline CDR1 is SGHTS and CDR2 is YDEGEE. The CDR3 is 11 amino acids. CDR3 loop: CASSLLDTQYF. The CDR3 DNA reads TGTGCCAGCAGCCTACTAGATACGCAGTATTTT.

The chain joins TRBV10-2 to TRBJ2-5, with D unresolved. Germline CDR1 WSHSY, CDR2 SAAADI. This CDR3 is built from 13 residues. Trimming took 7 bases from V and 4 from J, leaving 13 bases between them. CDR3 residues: CASTKRVGETQYF. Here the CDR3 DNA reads TGCGCCAGCACCAAACGGGTGGGAGAGACCCAGTACTTC.

CDR3 bases: TGTGCCAGCAGCCACCCAGGGTCTAGCACTGAAGCTTTCTTT. Amino acids: CASSHPGSSTEAFF. The V and J genes are TRBV3-1 (or the pseudogene TRBV3-2) and TRBJ1-1; possible D gene TRBD1, 5 bases. Germline V lookup: CDR1 LGHDT, CDR2 YNNKEL (reference sequence). Trimming removed 3 bases from V and 4 bases from J, with 12 bases in between. CDR3 size: 14 residues.

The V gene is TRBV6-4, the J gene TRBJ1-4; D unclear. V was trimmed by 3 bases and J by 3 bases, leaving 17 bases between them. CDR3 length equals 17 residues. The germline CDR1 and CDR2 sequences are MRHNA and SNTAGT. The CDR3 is CASSDGPTINPNEKLFF. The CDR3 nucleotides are TGTGCCAGCAGTGATGGGCCGACAATTAACCCTAATGAAAAACTGTTTTTT.

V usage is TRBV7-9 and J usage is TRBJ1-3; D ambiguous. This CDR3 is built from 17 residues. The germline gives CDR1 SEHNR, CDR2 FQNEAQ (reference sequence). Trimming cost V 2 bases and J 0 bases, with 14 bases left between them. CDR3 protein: CASSLLAGLSSGNTIYF. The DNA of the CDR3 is TGTGCCAGCAGCTTACTGGCAGGCTTGAGCTCTGGAAACACCATATATTTT.

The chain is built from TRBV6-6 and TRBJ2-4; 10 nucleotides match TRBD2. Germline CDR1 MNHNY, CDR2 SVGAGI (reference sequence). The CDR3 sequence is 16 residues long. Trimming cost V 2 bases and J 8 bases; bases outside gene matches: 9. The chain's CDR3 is CASSYKAGGTGYIQYF. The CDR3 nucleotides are TGTGCCAGCAGTTACAAAGCGGGAGGGACTGGTTACATTCAGTACTTC.

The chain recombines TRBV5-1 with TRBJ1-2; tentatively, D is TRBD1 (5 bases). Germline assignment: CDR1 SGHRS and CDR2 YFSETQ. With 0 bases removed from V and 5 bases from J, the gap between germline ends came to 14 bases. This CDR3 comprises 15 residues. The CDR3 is CASSLDAGMVYGYTF. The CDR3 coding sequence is TGCGCCAGCAGCTTGGATGCAGGGATGGTTTATGGCTACACCTTC.

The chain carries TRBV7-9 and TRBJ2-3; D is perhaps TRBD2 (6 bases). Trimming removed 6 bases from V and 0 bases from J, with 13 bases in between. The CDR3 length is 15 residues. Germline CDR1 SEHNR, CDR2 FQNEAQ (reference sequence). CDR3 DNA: TGTGCCAGCAGATTAACTAGCCGCAGCACAGATACGCAGTATTTT. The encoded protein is CASRLTSRSTDTQYF.